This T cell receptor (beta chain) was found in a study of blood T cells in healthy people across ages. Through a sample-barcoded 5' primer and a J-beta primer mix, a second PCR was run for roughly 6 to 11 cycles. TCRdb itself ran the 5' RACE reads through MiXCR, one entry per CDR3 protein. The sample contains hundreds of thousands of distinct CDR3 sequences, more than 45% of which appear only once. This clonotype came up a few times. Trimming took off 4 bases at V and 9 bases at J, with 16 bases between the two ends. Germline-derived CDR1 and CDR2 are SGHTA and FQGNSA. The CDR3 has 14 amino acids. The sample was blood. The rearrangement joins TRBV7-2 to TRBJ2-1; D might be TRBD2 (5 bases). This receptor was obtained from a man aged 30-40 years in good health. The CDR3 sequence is CASSYLGGPAEQFF. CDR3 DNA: TGTGCCAGCAGCTACCTCGGAGGTCCGGCTGAGCAGTTCTTC.